This TCR beta chain was captured by sequencing in a study of identical twins. TCRdb itself ran the 5' RACE reads through MiXCR, one entry per CDR3 protein. The table includes 1.5 million to 2 million distinct CDR3 sequences, about 31% detected once. This clonotype was detected a few times. Its ends do not fully match the called genes, so a read error is possible. The CDR3 is made up of 18 amino acids. The germline CDR1 and CDR2 sequences are SNHLY and FYNNEI. Material: cord blood. The clonotype comes from a newborn girl in good health. The genes are TRBV2 and TRBJ2-3; TRBD2 agrees at 12 bases. CDR3 in amino acids: CASNLPSGRASGTDTQYF. The CDR3 bases are TGTGCTAGCAATCTTCCTAGCGGGAGGGCGTCAGGCACAGATACGCAGTATTTT.